The clone carrying this T cell receptor beta chain was observed a single time. These data come from a study of blood T cell repertoires in COVID-19. Across the whole study: Italy, Spain and the United States were the sources of the convalescent and acute COVID-19 samples. The cDNA or gDNA used as material had been derived from T cells, B-cell-depleted T cells, or PBMCs.

Germline CDR1 is MDHEN and CDR2 is SYDVKM. The CDR3 has 15 residues. V shed 5 bases and J shed 3 bases, with 16 bases lying between them. The authors' processing: For nucleated cells, counts were estimated from reference gene primer amplification. The assay was immunoSEQ multiplex PCR, and TCRdb's table has in-frame clones only and misses some. That table is the source of V, J and clone size, and D and trimming were worked out from the DNA. The table shows fewer than 300,000 clones, with about 83% occurring only once. Sequencing was performed on peripheral blood. This sequence originates from a man aged 80 or over with acute or convalescent COVID-19. This rearrangement joins TRBV28 to TRBJ1-1; the D is unclear. In DNA form, the CDR3 reads TGTGCCAGCAGTCTTCCCTCCGGAGGGTACACTGAAGCTTTCTTT. This translates into CASSLPSGGYTEAFF.